Detailed here is one TCR beta chain. Antigen specificity is unknown. The primer mix had 60 Vbeta and 13 Jbeta primers. Measured with immunoSEQ multiplex PCR; TCRdb has only the in-frame clones, and not every one. The sample consists of about 37,000 clones, over 70% of them appearing once. The data stem from a study of cytomegalovirus exposure and HLA in healthy donors. Overall study context: From donors who were HLA-typed, an early data release held 80 million to 95 million unique TCRs. The study placed 80% to 90% of its approximately 430 genotyped donors in the Caucasian-associated ancestry cluster. Regarding the study as a whole: Presence/absence analyses treated sequencing depth as roughly uniform across donors.

The length of the CDR3 is 16 residues. The specimen was PBMCs. This rearrangement joins TRBV21-1 to TRBJ2-3; TRBD2, as called in the table, went unchecked against the DNA. TRBV21-1 is a pseudogene locus. The TCR comes from a man younger than 45 in good health and CMV-seronegative. In nucleotides, the CDR3 is TGTGCCAGCAGCAAGGAGGAGCGGGCGCGAGTGGATACGCAGTATTTT. Protein: CASSKEERARVDTQYF.